Listed here are 2 T cell receptor beta chains from one sample, sequenced in a study of T cell responses to AZD1222 COVID-19 vaccine (dated by TCRdb to about 2021). The sample's time point label, decoded: baseline before first vaccination. Library creation used the immunoSEQ multiplex PCR assay. Sourced from immuneACCESS, this table was stored by TCRdb with only in-frame sequences that have V and J called. A share of the clones is absent; for the studies checked, an unresolved V gene accounts for under half, and the remainder has no known explanation. Counted in this sample were approximately 170,000 clones; around 91% of them appeared once. About 6.9% of the sample goes to the ten largest clones. Here the sequenced sample was peripheral blood, taken on day 0 of AZD1222 vaccination. These TCRs come from an adult in good health.

This clone is a singleton in its sample. The genes are TRBV7-8 and TRBJ2-7; D is unresolved. V was trimmed by 6 bases and J by 2 bases, leaving 11 bases between them. The germline CDR1 and CDR2 sequences are SGHVS and FQNEAQ. This CDR3 has 13 residues. The CDR3 nucleotides read TGTGCCAGCAGGGGCGGTGCCGCCTACGAGCAGTACGTC. This sequence encodes CASRGGAAYEQYV.

The chain carries TRBV5-4 and TRBJ2-7; weak D call: TRBD2 (6 bases). This CDR3 spans 15 amino acids. The germline V and J ends were trimmed by 4 bases and 7 bases, with 21 bases remaining between them. Looked up from germline, CDR1 is SGHNT and CDR2 is YYREEE (reference sequence). In DNA, the CDR3 is TGTGCCAGCAGCGACGGAGGGTCACTCGATTGGGAGCAGTACTTC. Translation: CASSDGGSLDWEQYF.